This T cell receptor (beta chain) stems from a study of blood T cell repertoires in COVID-19. This table comes from immunoSEQ multiplex PCR, and its TCRdb copy is limited to in-frame clones, with some not included. The data show 350,000 to 450,000 clones, with around 84% seen just once and roughly 3.6% held by the top ten. Sequenced: peripheral blood. The source is a woman aged 18-29 years with acute or convalescent COVID-19.

The CDR3 loop reads CASSLGQDYGYTF. Written as DNA, the CDR3 is TGTGCCAGCAGCTTGGGGCAGGATTATGGCTACACCTTC. The chain recombines TRBV7-8 with TRBJ1-2; a possible D gene is TRBD1 (5 bases). Germline V CDR1 and CDR2: SGHVS, FQNEAQ. V lost 3 bases to trimming and J lost 5 bases, with 10 bases between them. The CDR3 runs to 13 residues. Together with reference TRBV7-8 and TRBJ1-2, the CDR3 gives the full variable domain: GAGVSQSPRYKVAKRGQDVALRCDPISGHVSLFWYQQALGQGPEFLTYFQNEAQLDKSGLPSDRFFAERPEGSVSTLKIQRTQQEDSAVYLCASSLGQDYGYTFGSGTRLTVV.